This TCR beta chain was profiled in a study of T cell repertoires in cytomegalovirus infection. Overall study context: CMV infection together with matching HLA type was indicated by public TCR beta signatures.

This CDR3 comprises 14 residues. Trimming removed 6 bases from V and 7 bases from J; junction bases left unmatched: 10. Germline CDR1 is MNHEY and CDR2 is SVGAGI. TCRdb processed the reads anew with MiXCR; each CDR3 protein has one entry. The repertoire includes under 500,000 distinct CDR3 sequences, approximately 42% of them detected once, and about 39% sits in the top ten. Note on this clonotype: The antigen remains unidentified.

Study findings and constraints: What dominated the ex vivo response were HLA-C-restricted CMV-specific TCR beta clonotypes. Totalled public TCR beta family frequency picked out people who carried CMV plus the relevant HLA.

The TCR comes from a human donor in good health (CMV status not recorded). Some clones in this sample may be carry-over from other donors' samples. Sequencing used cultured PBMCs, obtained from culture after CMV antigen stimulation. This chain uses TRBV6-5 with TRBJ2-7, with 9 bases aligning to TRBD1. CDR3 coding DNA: TGTGCCAGCAGCGACAGGGGGTTATTGGGTGAGCAGTACTTC. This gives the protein CASSDRGLLGEQYF.